This entry concerns a single T cell receptor beta chain. Different DNA sequences within this sample yield the same CDR3. Participant ages covered roughly 18 to 89 years across about two dozen US areas. Per germline, CDR1 SGHKS and CDR2 YYEKEE (reference sequence). Trimming removed 5 bases at V and 3 bases at J, with 15 bases between. CDR3 length: 14 residues. The data stem from a study of blood T cell repertoires in COVID-19. Whole-study context: COVID-19 samples, acute and convalescent, were from the United States, Italy and Spain. T cells, B-cell-depleted T cells, or PBMCs supplied cDNA or gDNA.

Authors' data handling: Scientists estimated how many nucleated cells there were by amplifying reference gene primers. The table came from immunoSEQ multiplex PCR; TCRdb's copy has only in-frame clones and leaves some out. The DNA gave D and trimming, while V, J and clone size come from that table. Of about 480,000 clones listed, approximately 91% were seen once; the top ten hold around 8%. The sequenced sample consisted of PBMCs or T cells enriched from blood (not recorded which). This chain links TRBV5-5 with TRBJ2-7; D might be TRBD2 (6 bases). This TCR was recovered from a woman aged 55-70 years who had recovered from COVID-19. CDR3 amino acids: CASSLRGTDYEQYF. CDR3 in DNA: TGTGCCAGCAGTCTTCGCGGGACCGACTACGAGCAGTACTTC.